These 30 T cell receptor beta chains were sequenced from one sample in a study of blood T cell repertoires in COVID-19 (dated by TCRdb to the early 2020s). Library prep was done by the immunoSEQ multiplex PCR assay. TCRdb re-hosts the immuneACCESS table, in-frame sequences only. Its copies lack some clones; in the studies checked, an unresolved V gene accounts for under half of them, and the cause for the rest is not known. For this sample there are approximately 330,000 clones; 80% to 90% appear just once. Clones ranked in the top ten supply about 4.2% of the sample. The sequencing sample was made of PBMCs or T cells enriched from blood (not recorded which). These receptors were collected from a woman aged 40 to 50 with acute COVID-19.

The J gene is TRBJ1-2, the V gene TRBV18; tentative D call: TRBD1 (6 bases). V gave up 8 bases and J gave up 3 bases, with 13 bases separating them. This CDR3 contains 13 residues. CDR1 and CDR2 from the germline V gene are KGHSH and LQKENI. For the CDR3, the DNA is TGTGCCAGCAGCTCCCGACAGGACTATGGCTACACCTTC. Translation: CASSSRQDYGYTF.

This CDR3 reads CASSLQAGGNEKLFF. The DNA for the CDR3 is TGCGCCAGCAGCCTTCAGGCGGGGGGGAATGAAAAACTGTTTTTT. The chain recombines TRBV4-1 with TRBJ1-4; tentatively, D is TRBD1 (5 bases). Germline-derived CDR1 and CDR2 are MGHRA and YSYEKL. V lost 4 bases and J 5 bases, leaving 14 bases between the germline ends. The CDR3 runs to 15 residues.

This chain connects TRBV14 to TRBJ1-3; D may be TRBD1 (5 bases). Per germline, CDR1 SGHDN and CDR2 FVKESK. The CDR3 loop spans 17 amino acids. V gave up 1 base and J gave up 0 bases, with 13 bases separating them. DNA for the CDR3: TGTGCCAGCAGCCAAGTCTCGGGACTGCGCTCTGGAAACACCATATATTTT. Translation: CASSQVSGLRSGNTIYF. Supplemented by reference TRBV14 and TRBJ1-3, the full variable domain reads EAGVTQFPSHSVIEKGQTVTLRCDPISGHDNLYWYRRVMGKEIKFLLHFVKESKQDESGMPNNRFLAERTGGTYSTLKVQPAELEDSGVYFCASSQVSGLRSGNTIYFGEGSWLTVV.

The chain uses TRBV29-1 and TRBJ1-1, with D uncertain. The germline V gene encodes CDR1 SQVTM and CDR2 ANQGSEA. The CDR3 totals 13 residues. V was shortened by 5 bases and J by 1 base, with 11 bases between the two germline ends. The DNA for the CDR3 is TGCAGCGTTAGAACAGCTGGGAACACTGAAGCTTTCTTT. It codes for CSVRTAGNTEAFF. The full variable domain, rest sourced from reference TRBV29-1 and TRBJ1-1, is SAVISQKPSRDICQRGTSLTIQCQVDSQVTMMFWYRQQPGQSLTLIATANQGSEATYESGFVIDKFPISRPNLTFSTLTVSNMSPEDSSIYLCSVRTAGNTEAFFGQGTRLTVV.

The chain recombines TRBV3-1 (or the pseudogene TRBV3-2) with TRBJ2-5; D unclear. This CDR3 is built from 12 residues. Looked up from germline, CDR1 is LGHDT and CDR2 is YNNKEL (reference sequence). Between the trimmed V and J ends, which lost 0 bases and 7 bases, there was a span of 6 bases. The DNA for the CDR3 is TGTGCCAGCAGCCAAGACGGTTGGACCCAGTACTTC. It translates to CASSQDGWTQYF.

The rearrangement uses TRBV23-1 and TRBJ1-3, with D possibly TRBD1 on 6 matching bases. TRBV23-1 carries the ORF label, with uncertain function. This CDR3 contains 14 residues. V was shortened by 6 bases and J by 4 bases, with 13 bases between the two germline ends. The CDR3 loop reads CASRRHRVGNTIYF. The DNA for the CDR3 is TGCGCCAGCAGACGGCACAGGGTCGGAAACACCATATATTTT.

The rearrangement links TRBV2 to TRBJ1-5, with 8 bases lining up with TRBD1. Looked up from germline, CDR1 is SNHLY and CDR2 is FYNNEI. The CDR3 runs to 15 residues. The J segment lost 7 bases and the V segment lost 3 bases, leaving 8 bases of the junction unmatched. The CDR3 DNA follows: TGTGCCAGCAGTGATTCAGGGGGCGTCGGGCAGCCCCAGCATTTT. Translating gives CASSDSGGVGQPQHF.

The chain carries TRBV6-2 or TRBV6-3 and TRBJ1-1; tentative D call: TRBD1 (5 bases). In germline, CDR1 is MNHEY, CDR2 SVGEGT. The CDR3 has 13 amino acids. Trimming removed 4 bases from V and 3 bases from J, with 9 bases in between. The CDR3 sequence: CASSFRDDTEAFF. CDR3 nucleotide sequence: TGTGCCAGCAGTTTCAGGGATGACACTGAAGCTTTCTTT.

This chain links TRBV7-2 with TRBJ2-7; 7 bases fit TRBD2. Germline CDR1 is SGHTA and CDR2 is FQGNSA. The CDR3 totals 16 residues. Trimming at V came to 2 bases and at J to 7 bases, leaving 14 bases not matched to a gene. The CDR3 nucleotides read TGTGCCAGCAGCTTAAGCCTAGCGGCTACGCACCGAGAGCAGTACTTC. Protein product: CASSLSLAATHREQYF.

This clone was counted a single time. In DNA, the CDR3 is TGTGCCAGCAGCTTGGCCGGGACAGGGGCCTCCTACGAGCAGTACTTC. Translating it yields CASSLAGTGASYEQYF. V usage is TRBV5-5 and J usage is TRBJ2-7; 10 bases match TRBD1. The germline V gene has CDR1 SGHKS and CDR2 YYEKEE (reference sequence). V dropped 0 bases and J dropped 0; count of bases not matched to a gene: 3. The CDR3 totals 16 residues.

This chain links TRBV6-2 or TRBV6-3 with TRBJ2-1; 11 bases agree with TRBD2. CDR1 MNHEY and CDR2 SVGEGT come from the germline V gene. The CDR3 sequence is 15 residues long. With 6 bases clipped from V and 3 bases from J, the junction kept 4 bases outside the gene matches. The DNA for the CDR3 is TGTGCCAGCAGCTTAGCGGGGGGGCACTACAATGAGCAGTTCTTC. Its translation is CASSLAGGHYNEQFF.

Details on this clone: Different DNA sequences within this sample yield the same CDR3. This rearrangement joins TRBV4-3 to TRBJ2-1; D is unclear. CDR3 length equals 15 residues. V was cut by 0 bases and J by 3 bases, with 9 bases left in between. Germline V gene lookup returns CDR1 LGHNA and CDR2 YSLEER. As DNA, the CDR3 is TGCGCCAGCAGCCAAGAAACTGCCCACTACAATGAGCAGTTCTTC. This gives the protein CASSQETAHYNEQFF.

The V call is TRBV7-9, the J call TRBJ1-1; D gene uncertain. This CDR3 is 13 amino acids long. Trimming took 0 bases from V and 8 from J, leaving 10 bases between them. Looked up from germline, CDR1 is SEHNR and CDR2 is FQNEAQ (reference sequence). This chain's CDR3 is CASSLAGGEEAFF. The CDR3, as DNA: TGTGCCAGCAGCTTAGCTGGCGGGGAAGAAGCTTTCTTT.

The CDR3 coding sequence is TGTGCCAGTAGTAAAGCCATGAGCGGGAGAGGGAACTACGAGCAGTACTTC. It is translated as CASSKAMSGRGNYEQYF. This chain links TRBV19 with TRBJ2-7; the match to TRBD2 covers 8 bases. CDR1 is LNHDA, CDR2 SQIVND, per germline (reference sequence). The CDR3 consists of 17 residues. Trimming at V came to 4 bases and at J to 3 bases, leaving 14 bases not matched to a gene. Combining the CDR3 with reference TRBV19 and TRBJ2-7 gives the whole variable domain DGGITQSPKYLFRKEGQNVTLSCEQNLNHDAMYWYRQDPGQGLRLIYYSQIVNDFQKGDIAEGYSVSREKKESFPLTVTSAQKNPTAFYLCASSKAMSGRGNYEQYFGPGTRLTVT.

The chain is built from TRBV6-1 and TRBJ2-7; D ambiguous. The CDR3 sequence is 14 residues long. Germline lookup yields CDR1 MNHNS and CDR2 SASEGT. V gave up 3 bases and J gave up 2 bases, with 11 bases separating them. For the CDR3, the DNA is TGTGCCAGCAGTGATGGAGCCATCCCCTACGAGCAGTACTTC. Its translation: CASSDGAIPYEQYF.

This clone was found once. The gene calls are TRBV4-3 and TRBJ2-2, with a possible D match to TRBD2 (7 bases). The CDR3 contains 15 residues. The germline CDR1 and CDR2 sequences are LGHNA and YSLEER. Trimming took 1 base from V and 4 from J, leaving 10 bases between them. CDR3 region: CASSQVGGATGELFF. DNA for the CDR3: TGCGCCAGCAGCCAAGTGGGGGGGGCCACCGGGGAGCTGTTTTTT.

This chain's CDR3 is CASSRANSNQPQHF. The DNA of the CDR3 is TGTGCCAGCAGTCGAGCCAATAGCAATCAGCCCCAGCATTTT. The rearrangement uses TRBV28 and TRBJ1-5; D call uncertain. CDR1 and CDR2 (germline): MDHEN, SYDVKM. V shed 5 bases and J shed 0 bases, with 8 bases lying between them. This CDR3 is built from 14 residues.

This chain uses TRBV7-8 with TRBJ2-2; 12 nucleotides match TRBD2. The CDR3 contains 18 residues. Germline-derived CDR1 and CDR2 are SGHVS and FQNEAQ. V lost 1 base, J lost 4 bases, and 7 bases stayed unmatched. The CDR3, as DNA: TGTGCCAGCAGCTTAGTTTCTAGCGGGAGGGGCGGCACCGGGGAGCTGTTTTTT. It translates to CASSLVSSGRGGTGELFF.

This chain uses TRBV4-2 with TRBJ2-2; 9 positions match TRBD1. There are 14 residues in the CDR3. Germline values: CDR1 LGHNA, CDR2 YNFKEQ. Losses at the gene ends were 4 bases for V and 4 bases for J; bases not matched to a gene: 1. The CDR3 protein is CASSLDRGTGELFF. The DNA of the CDR3 is TGTGCCAGCAGCCTGGACAGGGGCACCGGGGAGCTGTTTTTT.

CDR3 region: CASSPRAQIGAHQYF. Here the CDR3 DNA reads TGTGCCAGCTCACCTAGAGCCCAAATCGGAGCACATCAGTACTTC. The rearrangement links TRBV18 to TRBJ2-7; D gene ambiguous. V dropped 3 bases and J dropped 10 bases, with 22 bases sitting between them. The CDR3 has 15 residues. Germline-derived CDR1 and CDR2 are KGHSH and LQKENI.

V usage is TRBV7-2 and J usage is TRBJ1-5; possibly TRBD1 for D (5 bases). Between the trimmed V and J ends, which lost 5 bases and 3 bases, there was a span of 11 bases. Germline CDR1 and CDR2: SGHTA and FQGNSA. The CDR3 contains 14 residues. The CDR3 region is CASSHGGVNQPQHF. Here the CDR3 DNA reads TGTGCCAGCAGCCATGGGGGGGTCAATCAGCCCCAGCATTTT.

V gene TRBV7-6 combines with J gene TRBJ2-7, with 9 bases identical to TRBD2. CDR1 SGHVS and CDR2 FNYEAQ come from the germline V gene. This CDR3 spans 15 amino acids. Trimming at V came to 4 bases and at J to 2 bases, leaving 6 bases not matched to a gene. CDR3 region: CASSSQRGAPYEQYF. CDR3 DNA: TGTGCCAGCAGCTCGCAGCGGGGGGCCCCCTACGAGCAGTACTTC.

This sequence joins TRBV3-1 (or the pseudogene TRBV3-2) and TRBJ1-3; TRBD1 might be the D (6 bases). The V gene lost 0 bases and the J gene lost 11 bases, with 14 bases spanning the gap. This CDR3 has 14 amino acids. The germline CDR1 and CDR2 sequences are LGHDT and YNNKEL (reference sequence). Here the CDR3 DNA reads TGTGCCAGCAGCCAAGATAGTAGGGGGAGCGCCATATATTTT. Its translation: CASSQDSRGSAIYF.

J is TRBJ2-7 and V is TRBV28; maybe TRBD1 (5 bases). Trimming cost V 6 bases and J 3 bases, with 18 bases left between them. CDR1 and CDR2 from the germline V gene are MDHEN and SYDVKM. The CDR3 has 15 residues. The CDR3, as DNA: TGTGCCAGCAGCTCGACAGCCCCGGCCCTCTACGAGCAGTACTTC. It translates to CASSSTAPALYEQYF.

The chain couples TRBV5-1 to TRBJ2-3, with 12 positions matching TRBD2. V was clipped by 4 bases and J by 1 base; unmatched bases: 7. The CDR3 has 17 residues. CDR1 is SGHRS and CDR2 is YFSETQ in the germline V gene. CDR3 nucleotides: TGCGCCAGCAGCGCCAGGACTAGCGGGACGGGCACAGATACGCAGTATTTT. Protein: CASSARTSGTGTDTQYF.

The rearrangement uses TRBV15 and TRBJ2-1; TRBD1 matches at 8 bases. Germline V CDR1 and CDR2: LNHNV, YYDKDF (reference sequence). The trim removed 5 bases at V and 2 bases at J, leaving 5 bases unmatched. The CDR3 loop spans 15 amino acids. This chain's CDR3 is CATSSGQGTYNEQFF. DNA for the CDR3: TGTGCCACCAGCTCAGGACAGGGAACCTACAATGAGCAGTTCTTC.

This chain connects TRBV28 to TRBJ1-5; 7 bases align to TRBD1. The CDR3 has 14 residues. With V trimmed by 6 bases and J by 3 bases, 5 bases remained unmatched. The germline CDR1 and CDR2 sequences are MDHEN and SYDVKM. The CDR3 region is CASRLTGHNQPQHF. CDR3 nucleotides: TGTGCCAGCAGATTGACAGGGCACAATCAGCCCCAGCATTTT.

This chain uses TRBV6-2 or TRBV6-3 with TRBJ2-3; TRBD2 matches 9 bases. The CDR3 totals 19 residues. J gave up 0 bases and V 5 bases, and 15 bases lay outside the gene matches. Germline V gene lookup returns CDR1 MNHEY and CDR2 SVGEGT. This CDR3 is CASSLSSGRERLSTDTQYF. CDR3 DNA: TGTGCCAGCAGTCTGAGTAGCGGGAGAGAGAGGCTTAGCACAGATACGCAGTATTTT.

The chain has TRBV4-2 and TRBJ2-1; 10 positions match TRBD2. Germline V gives CDR1 LGHNA, CDR2 YNFKEQ. The CDR3 contains 17 residues. V shed 0 bases and J 8 bases; nucleotides not matched to a gene: 10. CDR3: CASSQDRPSGRKHEQFF. The CDR3 nucleotides read TGTGCCAGCAGCCAAGATCGACCTAGCGGGAGAAAACATGAGCAGTTCTTC.

This chain connects TRBV5-1 to TRBJ2-3; unclear D gene. CDR3 length: 13 amino acids. V shed 4 bases and J shed 6 bases, with 12 bases lying between them. The V gene's germline CDR1 is SGHRS and CDR2 YFSETQ. In DNA, the CDR3 is TGCGCCAGCAGCGCGACTGGATTGGATACGCAGTATTTT. It encodes CASSATGLDTQYF.